These 14 T cell receptor beta chains share one sample of origin, sequenced in a study of T cell changes during pregnancy in multiple sclerosis. Assay used: immunoSEQ multiplex PCR; TCRdb lists only in-frame clones, some missing. The table lists roughly 54,000 clones, roughly 90% of them singletons. Sequences were derived from CD4+ T cells from peripheral blood mononuclear cells, sampled after pregnancy. The receptors were sampled from a female donor with multiple sclerosis, enrolled in a pregnancy study.

This chain links TRBV4-1 with TRBJ1-1, with a tentative D call TRBD1 (5 bases). This CDR3 contains 16 residues. V was trimmed by 0 bases and J by 6 bases, leaving 17 bases between them. Germline V lookup: CDR1 MGHRA, CDR2 YSYEKL. Here the CDR3 reads CASSQEWGLRGAEAFF. CDR3 coding DNA: TGCGCCAGCAGCCAAGAATGGGGATTACGGGGGGCTGAAGCTTTCTTT.

CDR3 nucleotides: TGTGCCAGCAGCTTAGCGTCCCGTGACAGTTACTTCTATGGCTACACCTTC. Translation: CASSLASRDSYFYGYTF. The V gene is TRBV7-2, the J gene TRBJ1-2; D may be TRBD1 (5 bases). The germline CDR1 and CDR2 sequences are SGHTA and FQGNSA. The CDR3 runs to 17 residues. Trimming stripped 0 bases from V and 4 bases from J, with 18 bases between.

V and J are TRBV7-9 and TRBJ2-7; possible D gene TRBD1, 6 bases. The CDR3 length is 14 residues. Germline values: CDR1 SEHNR, CDR2 FQNEAQ (reference sequence). V gave up 3 bases and J gave up 5 bases, with 14 bases separating them. In DNA, the CDR3 is TGTGCCAGCAGCTTCGGGCAGGGGATCCACGAGCAGTACTTC. Translating it yields CASSFGQGIHEQYF.

This chain uses TRBV5-1 with TRBJ2-2, with 7 bases fitting TRBD2. The germline V gene encodes CDR1 SGHRS and CDR2 YFSETQ. The length of the CDR3 is 15 residues. With V trimmed by 4 bases and J by 1 base, 4 bases remained unmatched. In nucleotides, the CDR3 is TGCGCCAGCAGCATGGGGGGGGTGAACACCGGGGAGCTGTTTTTT. Protein product: CASSMGGVNTGELFF. Using reference TRBV5-1 and TRBJ2-2 for the parts outside the CDR3, the full variable domain is KAGVTQTPRYLIKTRGQQVTLSCSPISGHRSVSWYQQTPGQGLQFLFEYFSETQRNKGNFPGRFSGRQFSNSRSEMNVSTLELGDSALYLCASSMGGVNTGELFFGEGSRLTVL.

The rearrangement joins TRBV5-1 to TRBJ2-3; D is undetermined. From germline, CDR1 is SGHRS and CDR2 YFSETQ. The CDR3 totals 13 residues. V lost 2 bases to trimming and J lost 4 bases, with 8 bases between them. CDR3 DNA sequence: TGCGCCAGCAGCTTCCGGGTCCCAGATACGCAGTATTTT. Protein product: CASSFRVPDTQYF.

The gene calls are TRBV11-2 and TRBJ1-2; 9 bases are a match to TRBD1. The CDR3 sequence is 15 residues long. The ends lost 0 bases at V and 6 bases at J; junction bases unmatched: 5. Per the germline V gene, CDR1 is SGHAT and CDR2 is FQNNGV. CDR3: CASSLDLGTGNGYTF. Here the CDR3 DNA reads TGTGCCAGCAGCTTAGATCTTGGGACAGGGAATGGCTACACCTTC.

The rearrangement links TRBV4-2 to TRBJ1-2; D not resolved. The CDR3 length is 12 residues. Trimming stripped 1 base from V and 7 bases from J, with 7 bases between. Germline V gene sequence: CDR1 LGHNA, CDR2 YNFKEQ. This CDR3 is CASSQVSGGYTF. The CDR3 coding sequence is TGTGCCAGCAGCCAAGTCTCCGGTGGCTACACCTTC.

The rearrangement uses TRBV6-1 and TRBJ1-2, with D possibly TRBD1 on 5 matching bases. V lost 1 base, J lost 8 bases, and 8 bases lay in between. Germline-derived CDR1 and CDR2 are MNHNS and SASEGT. This CDR3 has 12 amino acids. The CDR3 spells CASSEGRGGYTF. The CDR3 coding sequence is TGTGCCAGCAGTGAAGGTAGGGGAGGCTACACCTTC.

The CDR3 loop reads CASSLARTGLGEQYF. CDR3 DNA sequence: TGTGCCAGCAGCTTAGCCCGGACAGGCCTTGGAGAGCAGTACTTC. The V gene is TRBV7-3, the J gene TRBJ2-7; the match to TRBD1 covers 7 bases. The junction had 11 bases not matched to a gene; V was cut back by 2 bases and J by 7 bases. CDR3 length: 15 residues. Germline V gene data show CDR1 as SGHTA and CDR2 as FQGTGA.

The rearrangement links TRBV6-1 to TRBJ1-6; TRBD1 agrees at 7 bases. V was clipped by 3 bases and J by 1 base; unmatched bases: 3. The CDR3 is 16 amino acids. Germline CDR1 reads MNHNS; CDR2 reads SASEGT. In nucleotides, the CDR3 is TGTGCCAGCAGTGACAGGGGGGCATCCTATAATTCACCCCTCCACTTT. Translated: CASSDRGASYNSPLHF.

V usage is TRBV7-6 and J usage is TRBJ1-1; 12 nucleotides agree with TRBD1. The trim removed 5 bases at V and 4 bases at J, leaving 11 bases unmatched. The germline V gene has CDR1 SGHVS and CDR2 FNYEAQ. The CDR3 is 17 amino acids. The chain's CDR3 is CASSPGQGARGPTEAFF. In DNA form, the CDR3 reads TGTGCCAGCAGCCCGGGACAGGGGGCGCGAGGGCCCACTGAAGCTTTCTTT.

The genes are TRBV6-5 and TRBJ2-7; no clear D gene. This CDR3 region has 15 residues. CDR1 MNHEY and CDR2 SVGAGI come from the germline V gene. Trimming removed 2 bases at V and 4 bases at J, with 15 bases between. This chain's CDR3 is CASSYRRPEFYEQYF. CDR3 sequence (DNA): TGTGCCAGCAGTTACCGGAGACCGGAGTTTTACGAGCAGTACTTC.

V is TRBV7-8 and J is TRBJ1-2, with TRBD1 matching 7 bases. The V gene's germline CDR1 is SGHVS and CDR2 FQNEAQ. The CDR3 covers 14 residues. V shed 2 bases, J shed 5 bases, and the junction held 5 bases outside the gene matches. CDR3 loop: CASSLNAGGYGYTF. The CDR3 nucleotides read TGTGCCAGCAGCTTAAACGCAGGGGGGTATGGCTACACCTTC.

This clone was seen just once. The CDR3 is CASSPRGAGGTEAFF. The CDR3 nucleotides are TGTGCCAGCAGCCCTAGGGGGGCAGGGGGGACTGAAGCTTTCTTT. The chain recombines TRBV4-2 with TRBJ1-1; 7 bases align to TRBD1. After removal of 4 bases from V and 5 bases from J, the junction contained 10 bases not matched to a gene. The CDR3 loop spans 15 amino acids. Germline V gene data show CDR1 as LGHNA and CDR2 as YNFKEQ.